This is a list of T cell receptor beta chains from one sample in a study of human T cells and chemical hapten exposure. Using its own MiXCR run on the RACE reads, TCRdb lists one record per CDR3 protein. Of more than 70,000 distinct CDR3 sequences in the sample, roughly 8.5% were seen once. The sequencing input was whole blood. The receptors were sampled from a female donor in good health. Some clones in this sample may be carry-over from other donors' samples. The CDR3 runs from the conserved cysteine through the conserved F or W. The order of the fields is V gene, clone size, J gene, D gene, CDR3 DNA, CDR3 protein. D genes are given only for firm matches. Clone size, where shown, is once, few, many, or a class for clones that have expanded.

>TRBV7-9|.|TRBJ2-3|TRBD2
TGTGCCAGCAGCTTATCGCGGGAGTTCCATACGCAGTATTTT
CASSLSREFHTQYF
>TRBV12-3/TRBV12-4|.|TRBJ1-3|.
TGTGCCAGCAGCTGGGGGGGTGCTGGAAACACCATATATTTT
CASSWGGAGNTIYF
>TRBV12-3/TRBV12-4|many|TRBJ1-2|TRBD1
TGTGCCAGCAGTTTCGACAGGGTCCCCACCTTC
CASSFDRVPTF
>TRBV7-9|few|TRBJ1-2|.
TGTGCCAGCAGCTTAAAGGAGTTTAATGATGGCTACACCTTC
CASSLKEFNDGYTF
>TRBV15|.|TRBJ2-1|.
TGTGCCACCAGCCCGGTTAGGTCCATATCCTACAATGAGCAGTTCTTC
CATSPVRSISYNEQFF
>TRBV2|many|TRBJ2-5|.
TGTGCCAGCAGTGACGGATTCGGGGAGACCCAGTACTTC
CASSDGFGETQYF
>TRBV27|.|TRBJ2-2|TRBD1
TGTGCCAGCAGTTGGACAGGGGAGAGGACCGGGGAGCTGTTTTTT
CASSWTGERTGELFF
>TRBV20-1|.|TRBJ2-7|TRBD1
TGCAGTGCTAGAGAGAGAGAGGGGACAGGGGATTTTTACGAGCAGTACTTC
CSAREREGTGDFYEQYF
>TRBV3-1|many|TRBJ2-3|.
TGTGCCAGCAGCCCGATGGACCCAAGCACAGATACGCAGTATTTT
CASSPMDPSTDTQYF
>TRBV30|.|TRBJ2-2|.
TGTGCCTGGAGTAGAGGAGACCTCACCGGGGAGCTGTTTTTT
CAWSRGDLTGELFF
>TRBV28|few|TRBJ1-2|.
TGTGCCAGCAGTGATCCCAATGGCTACACCTTC
CASSDPNGYTF
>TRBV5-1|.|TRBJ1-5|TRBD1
TGCGCCAGCAGCTTGGCGGGACAGAGCAATCAGCCCCAGCATTTT
CASSLAGQSNQPQHF
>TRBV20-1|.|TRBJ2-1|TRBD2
TGCAGTGCCTCTAGCGGCTTCTCCTACAATGAGCAGTTCTTC
CSASSGFSYNEQFF
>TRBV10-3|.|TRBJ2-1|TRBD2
TGTGCCATCAGACAGCCTAGCGGGAGTACTTACAATGAGCAGTTCTTC
CAIRQPSGSTYNEQFF
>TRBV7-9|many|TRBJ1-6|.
TGTGCCAGCAGCTTAGTGGGTTCACCCCTCCACTTT
CASSLVGSPLHF
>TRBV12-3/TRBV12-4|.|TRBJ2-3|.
TGTGCCAGCAGTTTATTCACAGATACGCAGTATTTT
CASSLFTDTQYF
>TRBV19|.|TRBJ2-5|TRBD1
TGTGCCAGTAGCCTCCGACAGGGCGGAGAGACCCAGTACTTC
CASSLRQGGETQYF
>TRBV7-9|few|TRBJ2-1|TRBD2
TGTGCCAGCACCGGGACTAGCGGCCTCAATGAGCAGTTCTTC
CASTGTSGLNEQFF
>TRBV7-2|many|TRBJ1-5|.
TGTGCCAGCAGCCCCCGGTACGGTCAGCCCCAGCATTTT
CASSPRYGQPQHF
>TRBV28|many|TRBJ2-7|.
TGTGCCAGCAGTCCTTACATCGGACAGAGCTCCTACGAGCAGTACTTC
CASSPYIGQSSYEQYF
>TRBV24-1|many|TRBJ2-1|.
TGTGCCACCAGTGACCGAACAGCTAGCTCCTACAATGAGCAGTTCTTC
CATSDRTASSYNEQFF
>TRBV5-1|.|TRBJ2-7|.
TGCGCCAGCAGCTTGGGTCTCAGCCGCGAGCAGTACTTC
CASSLGLSREQYF
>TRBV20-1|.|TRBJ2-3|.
TGCAGTGCTCCGGGCCAGGAGACTAGCACAGATACGCAGTATTTT
CSAPGQETSTDTQYF
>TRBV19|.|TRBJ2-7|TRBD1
TGTGCCAGTACCGGGACAGGGCATAACGAGCAGTACTTC
CASTGTGHNEQYF
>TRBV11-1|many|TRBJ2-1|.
TGTGCCAGCAGCTCCCTCAAACTACGTTACAATGAGCAGTTCTTC
CASSSLKLRYNEQFF
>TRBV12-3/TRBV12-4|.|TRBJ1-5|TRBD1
TGTGCCAGCAGCCCAGGACAGGGATGGATTAGGGTCAGCAATCAGCCCCAGCATTTT
CASSPGQGWIRVSNQPQHF
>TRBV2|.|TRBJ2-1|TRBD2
TGTGCCAGCAGTGGGACTAGCTCCCCACGGGAGCAGTTCTTC
CASSGTSSPREQFF
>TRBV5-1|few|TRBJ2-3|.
TGCGCCAGCAATAAGGGAGTATACACAGATACGCAGTATTTT
CASNKGVYTDTQYF
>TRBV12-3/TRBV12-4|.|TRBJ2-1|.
TGTGCCAGCAGTTTAGCGCGAGGACCTCACAATGAGCAGTTCTTC
CASSLARGPHNEQFF
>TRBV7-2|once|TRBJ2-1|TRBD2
TGTGCCAGCAGCTCAGTAGCGGGAGGACGCAATGAGCAGTTCTTC
CASSSVAGGRNEQFF
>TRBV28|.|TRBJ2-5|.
TGTGCCAGCAGTTTCTCGTACCAAGAGACCCAGTACTTC
CASSFSYQETQYF
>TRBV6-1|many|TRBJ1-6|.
TGTGCCAGCAGTGAACTGGGGGCGGCCCTCCACTTT
CASSELGAALHF
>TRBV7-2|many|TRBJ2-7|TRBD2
TGTGCCAGCAGCTTACTAGCGGGAGCTGGGTACGAGCAGTACTTC
CASSLLAGAGYEQYF
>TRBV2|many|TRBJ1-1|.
TGTGCCAGCAGTGAAGCCGGTCCAGGGTACACTGAAGCTTTCTTT
CASSEAGPGYTEAFF
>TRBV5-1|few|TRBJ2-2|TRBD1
TGCGCCAGCAGACCGCCGGGACAGACGAACACCGGGGAGCTGTTTTTT
CASRPPGQTNTGELFF
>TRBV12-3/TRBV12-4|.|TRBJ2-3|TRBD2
TGTGCCAGCAGACCGCCGACTAGCGGGAGGGGGGCAGATACGCAGTATTTT
CASRPPTSGRGADTQYF
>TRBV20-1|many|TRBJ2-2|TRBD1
TGCAGTGCTAGAGGGGGACAGCCTTCGGACACCGGGGAGCTGTTTTTT
CSARGGQPSDTGELFF
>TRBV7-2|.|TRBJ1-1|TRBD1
TGTGCCAGCAGCTGGACAGGGGGCGAAGCTTTCTTT
CASSWTGGEAFF
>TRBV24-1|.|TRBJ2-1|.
TGTGCCACCAGTTCTCAGGGCAGAAACAATGAGCAGTTCTTC
CATSSQGRNNEQFF
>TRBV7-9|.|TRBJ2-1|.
TGTGCCAGCAGCTCTGTTTCCGGGACAACTAATGAGCAGTTCTTC
CASSSVSGTTNEQFF
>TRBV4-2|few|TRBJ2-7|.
TGTGCCAGCAGCCTCGACCAGTCCTACGAGCAGTACTTC
CASSLDQSYEQYF
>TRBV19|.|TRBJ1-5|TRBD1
TGTACCACGGACAGGGGGCCGGGATATAGCAATCAGCCCCAGCATTTT
CTTDRGPGYSNQPQHF
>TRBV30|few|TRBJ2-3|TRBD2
TGTGCCTGGGGACTAGCGGGAGGGGGAGATACGCAGTATTTT
CAWGLAGGGDTQYF
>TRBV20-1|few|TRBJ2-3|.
TGCAGTGCTCTCAGGGGGAGGGTGCTGGGAGATACGCAGTATTTT
CSALRGRVLGDTQYF
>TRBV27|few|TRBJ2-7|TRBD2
TGTGCCAGCAGTCGTTCCGGGGGGGCCTACGAGCAGTACTTC
CASSRSGGAYEQYF
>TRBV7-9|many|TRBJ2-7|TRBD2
TGTGCCAGCAGCTCCGAGCTTGGTTCCGGGACTAGCAACTACGAGCAGTACTTC
CASSSELGSGTSNYEQYF
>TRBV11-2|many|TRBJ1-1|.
TGTGCCAGCAGCTTAGTTGCCTTTTTGAACACTGAAGCTTTCTTT
CASSLVAFLNTEAFF
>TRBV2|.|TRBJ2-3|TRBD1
TGTGCCATCCCCAGGGACAGGGAGGGAGATACGCAGTATTTT
CAIPRDREGDTQYF
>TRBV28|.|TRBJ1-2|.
TGTGCCAGCAGTTCACACCGGGGTGACTATGGCTACACCTTC
CASSSHRGDYGYTF
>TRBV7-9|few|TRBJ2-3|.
TGTGCCAGCAGCTTACCGGGAGTTGGAGATACGCAGTATTTT
CASSLPGVGDTQYF
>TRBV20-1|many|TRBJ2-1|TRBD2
TGCAGTGCTAGAGGCCCGGGGGGGAGCGGGGAGAGGGAGAATGAGCAGTTCTTC
CSARGPGGSGERENEQFF
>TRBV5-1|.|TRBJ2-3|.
TGCGCCAGCAGCCCACGGACTAGGGGGTCAACAGATACGCAGTATTTT
CASSPRTRGSTDTQYF
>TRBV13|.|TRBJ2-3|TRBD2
TGTGCCAGCAGTCCAACCGGGACAGCAGGACTAGCGGGAGGGACAGATACGCAGTATTTT
CASSPTGTAGLAGGTDTQYF
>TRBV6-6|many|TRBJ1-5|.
TGTGCCAGCAGTTATTCGTCGGGTAATCAGCCCCAGCATTTT
CASSYSSGNQPQHF
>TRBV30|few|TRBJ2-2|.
TGTGCCTGGAGTGTACTAGATCCCGGGGAGCTGTTTTTT
CAWSVLDPGELFF
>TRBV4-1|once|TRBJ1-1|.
TGCGCCAGCAGCCAAGGGACTCACACTGAAGCTTTCTTT
CASSQGTHTEAFF
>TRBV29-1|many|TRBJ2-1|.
TGCAGCGTTGAATTAGACCACCTGGCAAGCTCCTACAATGAGCAGTTCTTC
CSVELDHLASSYNEQFF
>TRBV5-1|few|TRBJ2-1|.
TGCGCCAGCAGCTCGGAAAGGGGGAATGAGTTCTTC
CASSSERGNEFF
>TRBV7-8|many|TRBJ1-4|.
TGTGCCAGCAGCTTACGGGAACCCTATGCAACTAATGAAAAACTGTTTTTT
CASSLREPYATNEKLFF